A selection of T cell receptor beta chains follows, all from one sample in a study of beta chain features in type 1 diabetes. This table comes from immunoSEQ multiplex PCR, and its TCRdb copy is limited to in-frame clones, with some not included. The table records around 300,000 clones, 7% to 9% of them present only once. Material: central memory CD4+ T cells from blood. These receptor sequences come from a woman in her late teens or twenties in good health. CDR3s include the opening cysteine and the closing phenylalanine or tryptophan. D genes are given only for firm matches. Not every row has a clone size; where given, it reads once, few, many or a size class.

TGTGCCAGTAGTATAGCAGATACGCAGTATTTT CASSIADTQYF TRBJ2-3 11 . TRBV19 few
TGTGCCAGCTCCTCGACAGGGAACACTGAAGCTTTCTTT CASSSTGNTEAFF TRBJ1-1 13 . TRBV18 few
TGTGCCAGCAGGCAAACAGGCTCTGGGGCCAACGTCCTGACTTTC CASRQTGSGANVLTF TRBJ2-6 15 . TRBV9 few
TGTGCCAGCAGCTTGCCCCCTACGGGCACTGAAGCTTTCTTT CASSLPPTGTEAFF TRBJ1-1 14 . TRBV7-3 few
TGTGCCACCAGCAGAGATCCCGGGACAGGGGGTGGCTACACCTTC CATSRDPGTGGGYTF TRBJ1-2 15 TRBD1 TRBV15 few
TGTGCCAGCAGCTTCCCTGGTAGCGGGGCGGTCTACGAGCAGTACTTC CASSFPGSGAVYEQYF TRBJ2-7 16 TRBD2 TRBV7-8 few
TGTGCCAGCAGTTACCGTGGGACAGGGGGAAACGAGCAGTACTTC CASSYRGTGGNEQYF TRBJ2-7 15 TRBD1 TRBV6-5 many
TGCGCCAGCAGCCAAGGGGGTGGGAGAGTGAACACTGAAGCTTTCTTT CASSQGGGRVNTEAFF TRBJ1-1 16 . TRBV7-9 .
TGTGCCAGCAGCAGTGGTATGAGCGGGTCGTACCAAGAGACCCAGTACTTC CASSSGMSGSYQETQYF TRBJ2-5 17 . TRBV5-5 few
TGTGCCAGCAGTAGGGACGATCGTTATGGCTACACCTTC CASSRDDRYGYTF TRBJ1-2 13 . TRBV6-6 few
TGTGCCAGCAGTGGCGCGGGAGCCCTCTCCTACGAGCAGTACTTC CASSGAGALSYEQYF TRBJ2-7 15 TRBD2 TRBV25-1 .
TGTGCCAGCACTCCTAACAGTGGGCTTGGCTACACCTTC CASTPNSGLGYTF TRBJ1-2 13 . TRBV6-1 .
TGTGCCAGCAGCACGAAGCGGGGGCGCACAGATACGCAGTATTTT CASSTKRGRTDTQYF TRBJ2-3 15 TRBD2 TRBV6-6 .
TGTGCCAGCAGTGGGGGACAGACGAACAATCAGCCCCAGCATTTT CASSGGQTNNQPQHF TRBJ1-5 15 TRBD1 TRBV25-1 .
TGTGCCAGCAGCCCCCCGGGGGGTTCCTACAATGAGCAGTTCTTC CASSPPGGSYNEQFF TRBJ2-1 15 TRBD2 TRBV7-9 few
TGTGCCAGCACGAAAGGGTACCAAGAGACCCAGTACTTC CASTKGYQETQYF TRBJ2-5 13 . TRBV6-5 .
TGTGCCAGTAGTCCCTGGGGGACGAACACTGAAGCTTTCTTT CASSPWGTNTEAFF TRBJ1-1 14 . TRBV19 .
TGTGCCAGCAGGGCAGGGGGCGGATACACTGAAGCTTTCTTT CASRAGGGYTEAFF TRBJ1-1 14 TRBD1 TRBV28 .
TGTGCCAGCAGTCATGGACAGGGTTTCTATAATTCACCCCTCCACTTT CASSHGQGFYNSPLHF TRBJ1-6 16 TRBD1 TRBV7-9 many
TGCGCCAGCAGCTTGGCCCCGGGTAATCACCAAGAGACCCAGTACTTC CASSLAPGNHQETQYF TRBJ2-5 16 . TRBV5-1 .
TGTGCCAGCAGCTTTGGGACAGTTAGCAATCAGCCCCAGCATTTT CASSFGTVSNQPQHF TRBJ1-5 15 TRBD1 TRBV7-2 few
TGCGCCAGCAGCTCCAATCCACAGGGGGCGGGCGAGCAGTACTTC CASSSNPQGAGEQYF TRBJ2-7 15 TRBD1 TRBV5-1 few
TGTGCCAGCAGCTTGGGACAGGCCGGAATTGGCACCGGGGAGCTGTTTTTT CASSLGQAGIGTGELFF TRBJ2-2 17 TRBD1 TRBV7-9 few
TGTGCCAGCAGCTTAGCGCAGGGACAGGGGGGCTACACCTTC CASSLAQGQGGYTF TRBJ1-2 14 TRBD1 TRBV7-2 few
TGTGCCAGCAGGACAGACACGAACACTGAAGCTTTCTTT CASRTDTNTEAFF TRBJ1-1 13 . TRBV2 many
TGTGCCAGCAGTTTGATCATATCGGGCGACACTGAAGCTTTCTTT CASSLIISGDTEAFF TRBJ1-1 15 . TRBV28 many
TGTGCCAGCGCCAGGGGGGCTCCTAATCAGCCCCAGCATTTT CASARGAPNQPQHF TRBJ1-5 14 TRBD1 TRBV2 .
TGCAGTGCCTCCCAGACCGACGGCTACACCTTC CSASQTDGYTF TRBJ1-2 11 . TRBV20-1 .
TGTGCCAGCAGCTTTAGGCGCATGAATACGGAAGATACGCAGTATTTT CASSFRRMNTEDTQYF TRBJ2-3 16 . TRBV7-8 .
TGTGCCAGCAGACGTCTGGACAGGCCGAAAGAGACCCAGTACTTC CASRRLDRPKETQYF TRBJ2-5 15 TRBD1 TRBV28 many
TGTGCCAGCAGCTCCAGACTAGCGCGAGACTACGAGCAGTACTTC CASSSRLARDYEQYF TRBJ2-7 15 TRBD2 TRBV7-8 few
TGTGCCAGCAGCCAAGTAATCGGGCTCGAAGGCGGGGAGCTGTTTTTT CASSQVIGLEGGELFF TRBJ2-2 16 . TRBV14 many
TGTGCCAGCAGCCAGAGCTACAGGGATCGAGAGACCCAGTACTTC CASSQSYRDRETQYF TRBJ2-5 15 . TRBV14 few
TGTGCCAGCACTCCAAGAAGCCTAAATACGCAGTATTTT CASTPRSLNTQYF TRBJ2-3 13 . TRBV6-5 .
TGCGCCAGCAGTCAATGGGGGACAGGAATGCAAGAGACCCAGTACTTC CASSQWGTGMQETQYF TRBJ2-5 16 TRBD1 TRBV23-1 few
TGTGCCAGCAGTTATGGGACAGTTGGGGGCTACACCTTC CASSYGTVGGYTF TRBJ1-2 13 TRBD1 TRBV6-5 .
TGTGCCAGCAGCTTAGTATGGCTAGCACAAGAGACCCAGTACTTC CASSLVWLAQETQYF TRBJ2-5 15 . TRBV11-2 few
TGCAGCGTTGAATCAGGGGGCCTTGGCTACACCTTC CSVESGGLGYTF TRBJ1-2 12 TRBD1 TRBV29-1 many
TGTGCCAGCTCAACTGGGCTTAGCACAGATACGCAGTATTTT CASSTGLSTDTQYF TRBJ2-3 14 . TRBV18 .
TGTGCCTGGAGCCTCACAGGTCGGGGTGAAGCTTTCTTT CAWSLTGRGEAFF TRBJ1-1 13 . TRBV30 .
TGCGCCAGCAGCTTTGTGGGCCAAGAGACCCAGTACTTC CASSFVGQETQYF TRBJ2-5 13 . TRBV5-1 .
TGTGCCAGCAGTTACGCTGCGACAAGACATGAGCAGTTCTTC CASSYAATRHEQFF TRBJ2-1 14 . TRBV6-5 many
TGCGCCAGCAGCCAAGTTAGTTCGGACACTGAAGCTTTCTTT CASSQVSSDTEAFF TRBJ1-1 14 . TRBV4-3 few
TGTGCCAGCAGTGAAAACCTACAGGGGCAAGAGACCCAGTACTTC CASSENLQGQETQYF TRBJ2-5 15 TRBD1 TRBV6-1 .
TGTGCCACCAGCGCTACTGGGGCCAACGTCCTGACTTTC CATSATGANVLTF TRBJ2-6 13 . TRBV15 many
TGTGCCAGCTCACCTGGACGCTCGGGGCTGATTCAGCCCCAGCATTTT CASSPGRSGLIQPQHF TRBJ1-5 16 . TRBV18 few
TGTGCCAGCAGGCCCCAGGGAGGGCTGGGGAATTCACCCCTCCACTTT CASRPQGGLGNSPLHF TRBJ1-6 16 . TRBV27 few
TGTGCCAGTATGGGGGGGGCGCGACCACCCCTCCACTTT CASMGGARPPLHF TRBJ1-6 13 . TRBV19 .